This T cell receptor beta chain was documented in a study of blood T cell repertoires in COVID-19. Profiling relied on immunoSEQ multiplex PCR, and the TCRdb table lists in-frame clones only, not all of them. The table has 50,000 to 60,000 clones, roughly 90% seen once. V lost 6 bases, J lost 7 bases, and 16 bases lay in between. Per germline, CDR1 SGHVS and CDR2 FQNEAQ. The CDR3 runs to 14 residues. This rearrangement joins TRBV7-8 to TRBJ1-5; the D gene is possibly TRBD1 (5 bases). The sequencing input was peripheral blood. This clonotype was obtained from an older man with active or convalescent COVID-19. As DNA, the CDR3 is TGTGCCAGCAGTTACCAGGGAGGACGGCAGCCCCAGCATTTT. Protein: CASSYQGGRQPQHF. Complete variable domain (other parts from reference TRBV7-8 and TRBJ1-5): GAGVSQSPRYKVAKRGQDVALRCDPISGHVSLFWYQQALGQGPEFLTYFQNEAQLDKSGLPSDRFFAERPEGSVSTLKIQRTQQEDSAVYLCASSYQGGRQPQHFGDGTRLSIL.